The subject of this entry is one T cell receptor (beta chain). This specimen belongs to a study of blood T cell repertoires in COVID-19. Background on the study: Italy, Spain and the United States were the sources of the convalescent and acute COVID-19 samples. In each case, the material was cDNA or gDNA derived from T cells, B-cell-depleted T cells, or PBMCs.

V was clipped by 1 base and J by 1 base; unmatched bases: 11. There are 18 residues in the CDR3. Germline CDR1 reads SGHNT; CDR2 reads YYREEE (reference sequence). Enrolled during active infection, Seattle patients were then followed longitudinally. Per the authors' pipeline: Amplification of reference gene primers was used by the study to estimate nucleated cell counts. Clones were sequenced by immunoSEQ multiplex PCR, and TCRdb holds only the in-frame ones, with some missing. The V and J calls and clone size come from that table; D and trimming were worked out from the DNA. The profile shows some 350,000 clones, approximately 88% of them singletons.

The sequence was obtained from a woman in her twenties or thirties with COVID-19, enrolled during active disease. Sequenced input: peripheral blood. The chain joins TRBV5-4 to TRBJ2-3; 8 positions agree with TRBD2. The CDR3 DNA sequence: TGTGCCAGCAGCTTGTACACCCCCTGGCGGGGGGGCACAGATACGCAGTATTTT. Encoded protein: CASSLYTPWRGGTDTQYF.